These 29 T cell receptor beta chains originate from one sample sequenced in a study of blood T cells in healthy people across ages. A J-beta primer mix and a sample-barcoded 5' primer were used in a second PCR of roughly 7 to 12 cycles. Using its own MiXCR run on the 5' RACE reads, TCRdb lists one record per CDR3 protein. The profile shows about 640,000 distinct CDR3 sequences, 25% to 35% of them singletons. Sequencing input: blood. These receptors came from a woman of 80 years or more in good health.

This clonotype was seen a handful of times. This may be a read error, as it is one base from a much larger clone. The chain uses TRBV7-6 and TRBJ2-5; D is possibly TRBD2 (5 bases). The end of the DNA aligns better with TRBJ2-7, so the J call may be wrong. There are 12 residues in the CDR3. Germline CDR1 reads SGHVS; CDR2 reads FNYEAQ. The CDR3 nucleotides read TGTGCCAGCAGCTTAGCGGAGGACGAGCAGTACTTC. Its protein is CASSLAEDEQYF.

This clonotype was picked up a small number of times. The chain uses TRBV7-9 and TRBJ2-5; 7 nucleotides align to TRBD2. The CDR3 extends over 16 amino acids. Unmatched junction bases numbered 7, after V lost 1 base and J lost 2 bases. Germline CDR1 is SEHNR and CDR2 is FQNEAQ (reference sequence). The CDR3 DNA reads as TGTGCCAGCAGCTTAGGGGACGGGGGGAGACAAGAGACCCAGTACTTC. It encodes CASSLGDGGRQETQYF.

This clonotype has just a few counts. The V call is TRBV5-5, the J call TRBJ2-3; D is possibly TRBD2 (5 bases). Germline CDR1 is SGHKS and CDR2 is YYEKEE (reference sequence). The CDR3 is 14 residues long. Trimming removed 7 bases at V and 4 bases at J, with 16 bases between. The CDR3 DNA sequence: TGTGCCAGCTTAAGCGGACTCCAGCCAGATACGCAGTATTTT. Translation: CASLSGLQPDTQYF. The full variable domain, rest sourced from reference TRBV5-5 and TRBJ2-3, is DAGVTQSPTHLIKTRGQQVTLRCSPISGHKSVSWYQQVLGQGPQFIFQYYEKEERGRGNFPDRFSARQFPNYSSELNVNALLLGDSALYLCASLSGLQPDTQYFGPGTRLTVL.

As regards this clonotype: A clone one base away is much larger, so this may be a read error. The chain uses TRBV5-1 and TRBJ1-1, with D possibly TRBD1 on 6 matching bases. CDR1 and CDR2 (germline): SGHRS, YFSETQ. This CDR3 has 15 amino acids. Deletions cut 4 bases from V and 3 bases from J, with 16 bases between. The CDR3 region has the DNA TGCGCCAGCAGCGAAGTAGCCGGGACACACACTGAAGCTTTCTTT. Translated: CASSEVAGTHTEAFF.

This clonotype was detected ten times or more. The CDR3 nucleotides are TGCAGTGCTAGTACAGCTAGCGGGCTGACCTACGAGCAGTACTTC. Amino acid sequence: CSASTASGLTYEQYF. This chain uses TRBV20-1 with TRBJ2-7; 8 nucleotides line up with TRBD2. V was pared by 3 bases and J by 2 bases, with 9 bases of the junction left unmatched. There are 15 residues in the CDR3. Germline loops: CDR1 DFQATT, CDR2 SNEGSKA (reference sequence).

This clonotype has ten or more counts. This chain uses TRBV12-5 with TRBJ2-1, with D unclear. The V end was cut by 3 bases, the J end by 2 bases, with 5 bases between. This CDR3 is 13 amino acids long. Germline loops: CDR1 LGHNT, CDR2 FRNRAP. CDR3 protein: CASGLGAYNEQFF. CDR3 nucleotides: TGTGCTAGTGGTTTAGGAGCCTACAATGAGCAGTTCTTC.

This clonotype was counted at least ten times. The J gene is TRBJ2-5, the V gene TRBV9, with D tentatively TRBD1 or TRBD2 (10 bases each). Germline CDR1 is SGDLS and CDR2 is YYNGEE. V lost 4 bases and J 5 bases, leaving 36 bases between the germline ends. This CDR3 is built from 21 residues. As DNA, the CDR3 is TGTGCCAGCAGCTTCGCGACGGGGACAGGGGCTAGCGGGGGCCTCGGGGAGACCCAGTACTTC. Translating gives CASSFATGTGASGGLGETQYF.

J is TRBJ1-2 and V is TRBV6-1; 7 nucleotides agree with TRBD1. Looked up from germline, CDR1 is MNHNS and CDR2 is SASEGT. The CDR3 loop spans 18 amino acids. Trimming took 5 bases from V and 1 from J; bases not matched to a gene: 16. The CDR3 loop reads CASSPFGTANKLNYGYTF. The DNA of the CDR3 is TGTGCCAGCAGTCCGTTTGGGACAGCTAACAAACTTAACTATGGCTACACCTTC.

This clonotype occurred many times. This sequence joins TRBV7-2 and TRBJ1-1, with 10 positions matching TRBD1. The trim removed 5 bases at V and 6 bases at J, leaving 6 bases unmatched. From germline, CDR1 is SGHTA and CDR2 FQGNSA. There are 14 residues in the CDR3. CDR3 loop: CASSRTGGSSEAFF. CDR3 sequence (DNA): TGTGCCAGCAGCCGGACAGGGGGATCTTCTGAAGCTTTCTTT.

The genes are TRBV6-5 and TRBJ2-7, with 9 bases matching TRBD2. Germline lookup yields CDR1 MNHEY and CDR2 SVGAGI. This CDR3 comprises 15 residues. V was clipped by 6 bases and J by 5 bases; unmatched bases: 11. CDR3 sequence: CASSPIAGEGHEQYF. The DNA of the CDR3 is TGTGCCAGCAGCCCAATAGCGGGAGAGGGCCACGAGCAGTACTTC.

In its sample, this clonotype was seen many times. A much larger clone is a single base away; this may be a read error. The chain carries TRBV5-1 and TRBJ2-7; D is ambiguous. Looked up from germline, CDR1 is SGHRS and CDR2 is YFSETQ. Trimming pared 0 bases from V and 5 bases from J, leaving 6 bases between. There are 12 residues in the CDR3. CDR3 amino acids: CASSLARDEQYF. The DNA for the CDR3 is TGCGCCAGCAGCTTGGCACGGGACGAGCAGTACTTC.

This clonotype was counted many times. This sequence joins TRBV5-1 and TRBJ2-1, with D hard to call. Trimming removed 7 bases at V and 6 bases at J, with 17 bases between. Germline V gene lookup returns CDR1 SGHRS and CDR2 YFSETQ. This CDR3 has 14 amino acids. CDR3 sequence: CASFFGDPSNEQFF. The CDR3 bases are TGCGCCAGCTTTTTCGGAGACCCTTCCAATGAGCAGTTCTTC.

Details on this clonotype: At one end, the junction sequence differs from germline, possibly due to a read error. DNA for the CDR3: TGTGCCAACAGCGCCAACAGGGAAGGCTACGAGCAGTACTTC. Its protein product is CANSANREGYEQYF. This chain links TRBV7-8 with TRBJ2-4; D is perhaps TRBD1 (6 bases). The J call may be incorrect, as the DNA end agrees better with TRBJ2-7. The CDR3 consists of 14 residues. Germline loops: CDR1 SGHVS, CDR2 FQNEAQ.

In this sample, this clonotype turned up many times. V is TRBV28 and J is TRBJ1-1, with 10 bases that match TRBD1. Germline trimming cut 6 bases from V and 1 base from J; bases unmatched to any gene: 5. CDR3 size: 15 residues. Germline V gene data show CDR1 as MDHEN and CDR2 as SYDVKM. CDR3: CASRRQGAANTEAFF. CDR3 coding DNA: TGTGCCAGCAGGAGACAGGGGGCCGCGAACACTGAAGCTTTCTTT.

This clonotype was observed many times. The chain uses TRBV5-6 and TRBJ2-3, with D perhaps given as TRBD1 or TRBD2 (5 bases each). Germline V gene sequence: CDR1 SGHDT, CDR2 YYEEEE. The CDR3 runs to 14 residues. Trimming stripped 3 bases from V and 13 bases from J, with 21 bases between. The CDR3 nucleotides are TGTGCCAGCAGCTGGGGGTTGGTCGCACCAAGGGAGTATTTT. As protein: CASSWGLVAPREYF. Based on the CDR3 plus reference TRBV5-6 and TRBJ2-3, the full variable domain is DAGVTQSPTHLIKTRGQQVTLRCSPKSGHDTVSWYQQALGQGPQFIFQYYEEEERQRGNFPDRFSGHQFPNYSSELNVNALLLGDSALYLCASSWGLVAPREYFGPGTRLTVL.

This clonotype was seen a handful of times. DNA for the CDR3: TGCAGCGGGACTAGCGGCACAGATACGCAGTATTTT. Translating it yields CSGTSGTDTQYF. The gene calls are TRBV29-1 and TRBJ2-3, with 9 bases fitting TRBD2. CDR3 length: 12 residues. The J segment lost 1 base and the V segment lost 7 bases, leaving 0 bases of the junction unmatched. In germline, CDR1 is SQVTM, CDR2 ANQGSEA.

This clonotype was observed many times. The chain combines TRBV7-9 with TRBJ1-1; 8 bases line up with TRBD1. V lost 2 bases to trimming and J lost 3 bases; unmatched junction nucleotides: 5. The CDR3 is made up of 15 amino acids. Germline lookup yields CDR1 SEHNR and CDR2 FQNEAQ (reference sequence). The CDR3 DNA reads as TGTGCCAGCAGCTTATCCGGACAGGGTTACACTGAAGCTTTCTTT. It yields the protein CASSLSGQGYTEAFF.

The V call is TRBV18, the J call TRBJ1-4; tentative D call: TRBD1 (5 bases). The CDR3 is 15 residues long. Germline CDR1 KGHSH, CDR2 LQKENI. Trimming cost V 2 bases and J 8 bases, with 15 bases left between them. The DNA for the CDR3 is TGTGCCAGCTCACCATTGTCTGGAGAGGGGGAAAAACTGTTTTTT. Its translation is CASSPLSGEGEKLFF. Supplemented by reference TRBV18 and TRBJ1-4, the full variable domain reads NAGVMQNPRHLVRRRGQEARLRCSPMKGHSHVYWYRQLPEEGLKFMVYLQKENIIDESGMPKERFSAEFPKEGPSILRIQQVVRGDSAAYFCASSPLSGEGEKLFFGSGTQLSVL.

This clonotype was seen repeatedly, ten times or more. The chain joins TRBV5-1 to TRBJ2-3; tentatively, D is TRBD1 or TRBD2 (5 bases each). This CDR3 has 13 residues. V dropped 0 bases and J dropped 7 bases, with 9 bases sitting between them. CDR1 is SGHRS, CDR2 YFSETQ, per germline. The CDR3 region has the DNA TGCGCCAGCAGCTTGGCGGGACGAAATACGCAGTATTTT. Its translation is CASSLAGRNTQYF.

This clonotype was counted many times. The chain is built from TRBV6-2 or TRBV6-3 and TRBJ2-7, with D unresolved. The CDR3 is 14 residues long. Germline V gives CDR1 MNHEY, CDR2 SVGEGT. V was shortened by 8 bases and J by 0 bases, with 14 bases between the two germline ends. The CDR3 here is CASWVSGGSYEQYF. As DNA, the CDR3 is TGTGCCAGCTGGGTCTCGGGTGGCTCCTACGAGCAGTACTTC.

The sample holds many counts of this clonotype. V usage is TRBV12-3 or TRBV12-4 and J usage is TRBJ2-1, with a possible D match to TRBD2 (6 bases). Trimming stripped 5 bases from V and 7 bases from J, with 15 bases between. The CDR3 has 14 amino acids. CDR3 sequence: CASSPGGPRNEQFF. The CDR3 DNA is TGTGCCAGCAGTCCCGGGGGACCCCGGAATGAGCAGTTCTTC.

This chain uses TRBV20-1 with TRBJ2-1, with 12 bases matching TRBD2. This CDR3 spans 17 amino acids. Losses at the gene ends were 4 bases for V and 1 base for J; bases not matched to a gene: 8. The germline gives CDR1 DFQATT, CDR2 SNEGSKA (reference sequence). The CDR3 is CSATGLAGFSSYNEQFF. The DNA for the CDR3 is TGCAGTGCTACCGGACTAGCGGGGTTTAGTTCCTACAATGAGCAGTTCTTC.

This clonotype turned up a few times. This chain links TRBV5-1 with TRBJ1-4, with D uncertain. The CDR3 spans 15 residues. The germline CDR1 and CDR2 sequences are SGHRS and YFSETQ. Trimming removed 0 bases at V and 7 bases at J, with 13 bases between. CDR3 region: CASSLVDYSGEKLFF. DNA of the CDR3: TGCGCCAGCAGCTTGGTTGACTACTCGGGTGAAAAACTGTTTTTT.

This clonotype was seen only once. The chain uses TRBV4-2 and TRBJ2-5, with 8 nucleotides matching TRBD1. This CDR3 spans 16 amino acids. The J segment lost 4 bases and the V segment lost 0 bases, leaving 7 bases of the junction unmatched. Germline CDR1 LGHNA, CDR2 YNFKEQ. The CDR3 DNA is TGTGCCAGCAGCCAAGATAGAGGTCAGGGGGCAGAGACCCAGTACTTC. Its translation is CASSQDRGQGAETQYF.

On this clonotype itself: One base away lies a much larger clone, so this may be a sequencing read error. This chain links TRBV6-2 or TRBV6-3 with TRBJ2-1; 9 bases match TRBD1. Judging by the DNA end, TRBJ2-7 fits better; the J call may be wrong. This CDR3 comprises 14 residues. Germline V gene data show CDR1 as MNHEY and CDR2 as SVGEGT. Written as DNA, the CDR3 is TGTGCCAGCAGGACAGGGGGGGCCTACAATGAGCAGTACTTC. Amino acids: CASRTGGAYNEQYF.

The sample holds many counts of this clonotype. This chain joins TRBV5-1 and TRBJ2-5; D possibly corresponds to TRBD1 (5 bases). Germline CDR1 reads SGHRS; CDR2 reads YFSETQ. V lost 4 bases, J lost 1 base, and 11 bases lay in between. The CDR3 is 14 residues long. As DNA, the CDR3 is TGCGCCAGCAGCCACAGGTGGAGCCAAGAGACCCAGTACTTC. Its protein product is CASSHRWSQETQYF.

This clonotype was observed a single time. The chain uses TRBV7-2 and TRBJ2-5; no firm D call. CDR1 and CDR2 from the germline V gene are SGHTA and FQGNSA. The CDR3 extends over 13 amino acids. V was shortened by 2 bases and J by 5 bases, with 9 bases between the two germline ends. CDR3 sequence reads: CASSLKSRETQYF. In DNA, the CDR3 is TGTGCCAGCAGCTTAAAGTCACGGGAGACCCAGTACTTC.

The sample holds one count of this clonotype. Since a much larger clone is just one base distant, this may be a read error. This chain links TRBV5-6 with TRBJ2-4; possible D gene TRBD2, 5 bases. The DNA end lines up better with TRBJ2-7; the J call may be wrong. Germline CDR1 SGHDT, CDR2 YYEEEE. This CDR3 is built from 13 residues. CDR3 in amino acids: CVSSLTTSYEQYF. The DNA of the CDR3 is TGTGTCAGCAGCCTGACTACCTCCTACGAGCAGTACTTC.

This clonotype was observed many times. The chain links TRBV7-9 to TRBJ2-3; D not resolved. V was cut by 4 bases and J by 0 bases, with 11 bases left in between. The germline CDR1 and CDR2 sequences are SEHNR and FQNEAQ (reference sequence). The CDR3 runs 15 residues. CDR3 region: CASSSHGSSTDTQYF. Here the CDR3 DNA reads TGTGCCAGCAGCTCCCACGGGTCCAGCACAGATACGCAGTATTTT.